Below, 17 T cell receptor beta chains from the same sample are listed, as sequenced in a study of shared clonotypes between healthy human individuals. Profiling relied on immunoSEQ multiplex PCR, and the TCRdb table lists in-frame clones only, not all of them. The table lists approximately 2.4 million clones, 95% of them singletons, with around 0.13% in the top ten. The source material was naive CD4+ T cells sorted from blood. Subset described: CD45RA+ positively selected. All receptors come from a man aged 18 to 29 in good health.

The chain joins TRBV6-1 to TRBJ1-2; 9 nucleotides align to TRBD1. Germline V gene lookup returns CDR1 MNHNS and CDR2 SASEGT. The CDR3 is 14 residues long. Trimming removed 2 bases from V and 7 bases from J; junction bases left unmatched: 5. CDR3 region: CASSEKGQGIGYTF. As DNA, the CDR3 is TGTGCCAGCAGTGAAAAGGGACAGGGAATTGGCTACACCTTC.

The J gene is TRBJ2-7, the V gene TRBV4-1, with a weak D call TRBD1 (5 bases). Between the trimmed V and J ends, which lost 1 base and 0 bases, there was a span of 10 bases. In germline, CDR1 is MGHRA, CDR2 YSYEKL. The CDR3 has 15 amino acids. The CDR3 DNA reads as TGCGCCAGCAGCCAAGGAGAACAGGCCTCCTACGAGCAGTACTTC. The encoded protein is CASSQGEQASYEQYF.

The V and J genes are TRBV5-1 and TRBJ2-7; D not certain. Germline CDR1 is SGHRS and CDR2 is YFSETQ. With 0 bases removed from V and 1 base from J, the gap between germline ends came to 11 bases. The CDR3 contains 15 residues. CDR3 nucleotide sequence: TGCGCCAGCAGCTTGGAAGCGTATTCGTCCTACGAGCAGTACTTC. Protein sequence: CASSLEAYSSYEQYF.

J is TRBJ2-3 and V is TRBV5-6; 9 positions match TRBD2. This CDR3 has 12 amino acids. CDR1 is SGHDT and CDR2 is YYEEEE in the germline V gene. Germline trimming cut 3 bases from V and 9 bases from J; bases unmatched to any gene: 2. CDR3 nucleotides: TGTGCCAGCAGCTATGGACTAGCGACGCAGTATTTT. Translating it yields CASSYGLATQYF.

This chain joins TRBV18 and TRBJ1-1; unclear D gene. The CDR3 is made up of 14 amino acids. The germline gives CDR1 KGHSH, CDR2 LQKENI. V lost 3 bases and J lost 2, with 10 bases in between. The DNA of the CDR3 is TGTGCCAGCTCACCGGTGGAAGGTAACACTGAAGCTTTCTTT. It specifies CASSPVEGNTEAFF.

The chain is built from TRBV10-3 and TRBJ1-5; tentatively, D is TRBD1 (6 bases). V dropped 2 bases and J dropped 4 bases, with 12 bases sitting between them. Germline-derived CDR1 and CDR2 are ENHRY and SYGVKD. This CDR3 region has 15 residues. CDR3 DNA: TGTGCCATCAGTGAGGGGCAGGGGTTAAATCAGCCCCAGCATTTT. Amino acids: CAISEGQGLNQPQHF.

The chain uses TRBV27 and TRBJ2-7; D might be TRBD2 (7 bases). This CDR3 has 14 residues. Germline-derived CDR1 and CDR2 are MNHEY and SMNVEV (reference sequence). Trimming pared 6 bases from V and 2 bases from J, leaving 14 bases between. The CDR3 protein is CASRKGGRAYEQYF. In DNA form, the CDR3 reads TGTGCCAGCAGAAAGGGGGGGAGAGCCTACGAGCAGTACTTC.

Concerning this clone itself: Distinct nucleotide sequences in the sample also encode this CDR3. The chain is built from TRBV5-1 and TRBJ1-1; TRBD1 might be the D (5 bases). V shed 0 bases and J shed 4 bases, with 7 bases lying between them. Germline V lookup: CDR1 SGHRS, CDR2 YFSETQ. The CDR3 runs to 13 residues. CDR3 nucleotide sequence: TGCGCCAGCAGCTTGGATCAGGGCACTGAAGCTTTCTTT. It is translated as CASSLDQGTEAFF.

This sequence joins TRBV18 and TRBJ1-5; D is undetermined. This CDR3 region has 14 residues. The germline V gene encodes CDR1 KGHSH and CDR2 LQKENI. V lost 3 bases, J lost 3 bases, and 9 bases lay in between. The CDR3 nucleotides read TGTGCCAGCTCACCCGAAGCCTTCAATCAGCCCCAGCATTTT. Protein sequence: CASSPEAFNQPQHF.

The genes are TRBV6-1 and TRBJ2-2; no clear D. Trimming stripped 1 base from V and 5 bases from J, with 11 bases between. The length of the CDR3 is 15 residues. Germline lookup yields CDR1 MNHNS and CDR2 SASEGT. CDR3 loop: CASSEVPPKTGELFF. Written as DNA, the CDR3 is TGTGCCAGCAGTGAAGTCCCCCCCAAGACCGGGGAGCTGTTTTTT.

The chain employs TRBV28 and TRBJ1-5; the D gene is possibly TRBD1 (5 bases). Per the germline V gene, CDR1 is MDHEN and CDR2 is SYDVKM. CDR3 length: 18 residues. Trimming pared 8 bases from V and 0 bases from J, leaving 23 bases between. The CDR3 DNA reads TGTGCCAGCTCTCACCCTACGGGGGGAGGGCATAGCAATCAGCCCCAGCATTTT. Protein product: CASSHPTGGGHSNQPQHF.

The rearrangement uses TRBV18 and TRBJ1-1; TRBD1 agrees at 7 bases. Germline V lookup: CDR1 KGHSH, CDR2 LQKENI. This CDR3 is built from 17 residues. J lost 4 bases, V lost 3 bases, and 14 bases had no gene match. CDR3 DNA sequence: TGTGCCAGCTCACCCCCGGGACAGCGAAGGGGCGGCACTGAAGCTTTCTTT. Protein sequence: CASSPPGQRRGGTEAFF.

This clone was seen only once. The CDR3 nucleotides read TGTGCCAGCAGTTGGACAGGCACACCCTACGAGCAGTACTTC. Its protein product is CASSWTGTPYEQYF. This chain links TRBV28 with TRBJ2-7; 7 positions agree with TRBD1. V lost 4 bases to trimming and J lost 2 bases; unmatched junction nucleotides: 5. The CDR3 extends over 14 amino acids. Germline V lookup: CDR1 MDHEN, CDR2 SYDVKM. Looking up the rest from reference TRBV28 and TRBJ2-7 gives the full variable domain: DVKVTQSSRYLVKRTGEKVFLECVQDMDHENMFWYRQDPGLGLRLIYFSYDVKMKEKGDIPEGYSVSREKKERFSLILESASTNQTSMYLCASSWTGTPYEQYFGPGTRLTVT.

The rearrangement uses TRBV5-6 and TRBJ2-6; perhaps TRBD2 as D (6 bases). The CDR3 has 17 amino acids. Germline loops: CDR1 SGHDT, CDR2 YYEEEE. V was clipped by 8 bases and J by 0 bases, with 18 bases between them. The CDR3 region is CASGGTHNFSGANVLTF. The CDR3 DNA sequence: TGTGCCAGTGGGGGGACCCATAATTTCTCTGGGGCCAACGTCCTGACTTTC.

CDR3 DNA sequence: TGTGCCAGTAGTATCCGGGACAGTGGTTCGCCCCAGCATTTT. Amino acids: CASSIRDSGSPQHF. The chain uses TRBV19 and TRBJ1-5; 7 bases are shared with TRBD1. CDR1 is LNHDA, CDR2 SQIVND, per germline (reference sequence). CDR3 length equals 14 residues. J was trimmed by 9 bases and V by 3 bases; bases with no gene match: 8. The whole variable domain, filled in from reference TRBV19 and TRBJ1-5, reads DGGITQSPKYLFRKEGQNVTLSCEQNLNHDAMYWYRQDPGQGLRLIYYSQIVNDFQKGDIAEGYSVSREKKESFPLTVTSAQKNPTAFYLCASSIRDSGSPQHFGDGTRLSIL.

In regard to this clone: At the DNA level, this CDR3 is encoded by other sequences in the same sample as well. The chain uses TRBV10-3 and TRBJ2-5; D assignment may be TRBD1 or TRBD2 (6 bases each). Germline V gene lookup returns CDR1 ENHRY and CDR2 SYGVKD. With 0 bases removed from V and 4 bases from J, the gap between germline ends came to 9 bases. The CDR3 has 14 amino acids. The CDR3 DNA reads as TGTGCCATCAGTGAGTCCGAGGGGGGAGAGACCCAGTACTTC. Translating it yields CAISESEGGETQYF.

The gene calls are TRBV27 and TRBJ2-7; unclear D gene. Germline CDR1 and CDR2: MNHEY and SMNVEV (reference sequence). Trimming left V 2 bases short and J 2 bases short, with 10 bases between. This CDR3 region has 14 residues. The CDR3 region is CASSLGRTTYEQYF. CDR3 coding DNA: TGTGCCAGCAGTTTAGGGCGGACCACCTACGAGCAGTACTTC.